The 8 T cell receptor beta chains below all came from one sample that was sequenced in a study of cytomegalovirus exposure and HLA in healthy donors (TCRdb year 2017). Library preparation employed the immunoSEQ multiplex PCR assay. For the multiplex PCR, a mixture combining 60 forward primers for TCR Vbeta segments and 13 reverse primers for TCR Jbeta segments was used. TCRdb limited this immuneACCESS table to in-frame rearrangements with V and J called. A share of clones is missing; checked studies link under half to unresolved V genes, and the rest is unexplained. This sample is represented by over 200,000 clones; under 90% of them were singletons. The ten biggest clones cover 1% to 1.5% of the sample. Source material: PBMCs. The receptors originated from a human donor in good health.

The chain is built from TRBV30 and TRBJ2-7; 10 positions agree with TRBD2. CDR1 is GTSNPN and CDR2 is SVGIG in the germline V gene (reference sequence). With V trimmed by 0 bases and J by 6 bases, 8 bases remained unmatched. The CDR3 has 15 residues. CDR3 in DNA: TGTGCCTGGAGTGTAGGGCTAGCGGGAGTTATCGAGCAGTACTTC. Its protein product is CAWSVGLAGVIEQYF.

The chain recombines TRBV7-9 with TRBJ1-1, with D tentatively TRBD1 (6 bases). V lost 6 bases, J lost 1 base, and 15 bases lay in between. Germline V CDR1 and CDR2: SEHNR, FQNEAQ (reference sequence). CDR3 size: 15 residues. CDR3 sequence (DNA): TGTGCCAGCAGTCTGGCTACAGGGCGGAACACTGAAGCTTTCTTT. This sequence encodes CASSLATGRNTEAFF.

The rearrangement links TRBV4-2 to TRBJ2-3; possible D gene TRBD2, 6 bases. The CDR3 is 16 amino acids. Germline assignment: CDR1 LGHNA and CDR2 YNFKEQ. V dropped 1 base and J dropped 2 bases, with 13 bases sitting between them. The CDR3 loop is CASSQGSTGATDTQYF. CDR3 in DNA: TGTGCCAGCAGCCAAGGCTCCACGGGAGCCACAGATACGCAGTATTTT.

V usage is TRBV5-8 and J usage is TRBJ1-2; TRBD1 matches at 12 bases. The CDR3 has 17 amino acids. J lost 4 bases, V lost 4 bases, and 11 bases had no gene match. Germline lookup yields CDR1 SGHTS and CDR2 YDEGEE. The CDR3 bases are TGTGCCAGCAGCAACCCCGGGACAGGGGGCTTGAGCTATGGCTACACCTTC. Translating it yields CASSNPGTGGLSYGYTF.

V and J are TRBV19 and TRBJ2-4; 9 nucleotides agree with TRBD2. The J segment lost 2 bases and the V segment lost 5 bases, leaving 13 bases of the junction unmatched. Germline CDR1 reads LNHDA; CDR2 reads SQIVND (reference sequence). CDR3 length: 18 amino acids. The CDR3 is CASSQPSGTTLSKNIQYF. In DNA form, the CDR3 reads TGTGCCAGTAGTCAGCCTAGCGGGACGACCCTGTCCAAAAACATTCAGTACTTC.

The CDR3 protein is CAWSSGTGRTGELFF. The CDR3 nucleotides read TGTGCCTGGTCGTCGGGGACAGGGAGGACCGGGGAGCTGTTTTTT. The V call is TRBV30, the J call TRBJ2-2, with TRBD1 matching over 9 bases. The trim removed 5 bases at V and 5 bases at J, leaving 9 bases unmatched. Germline V CDR1 and CDR2: GTSNPN, SVGIG (reference sequence). CDR3 length: 15 amino acids.

This sequence joins TRBV10-3 and TRBJ2-7; TRBD1 matches 10 bases. Germline loops: CDR1 ENHRY, CDR2 SYGVKD. The CDR3 has 15 residues. Trimming took 3 bases from V and 8 from J; bases not matched to a gene: 10. The CDR3 is CAISDGTGEVRQQYF. The CDR3 bases are TGTGCCATCAGTGACGGGACAGGGGAGGTTCGACAGCAGTACTTC.

J is TRBJ2-3 and V is TRBV2; the match to TRBD2 covers 8 bases. The CDR3 runs 17 residues. CDR1 and CDR2 (germline): SNHLY, FYNNEI. Trimming cost V 3 bases and J 2 bases; bases outside gene matches: 10. DNA for the CDR3: TGTGCCAGCAGTGACGGATTAGCGGGAAGAACCACAGATACGCAGTATTTT. It codes for CASSDGLAGRTTDTQYF.